This entry describes one T cell receptor (beta chain). As yet, its antigen is unknown. V lost 6 bases to trimming and J lost 3 bases, with 15 bases between them. CDR3 length: 15 amino acids. CDR1 is SGHVS, CDR2 FQNEAQ, per germline. The record originates from a study of beta chain features in type 1 diabetes. In the study overall: Patients did not differ from healthy donors in age, gender or cell yield. Whole-study results and caveats: Patients with type 1 diabetes carried fewer insertions and had more deletions at their VDJ junctions.

As every portion of the isolated RNA was reverse transcribed, the sequencing read expressed TCRB transcripts. Sequencing used immunoSEQ multiplex PCR; TCRdb keeps in-frame clones, though not all of them. The sample has under 450,000 clones, 11% to 15% seen once; the top ten hold 0.035% to 0.045%. This chain joins TRBV7-8 and TRBJ2-1, with D possibly being TRBD2 (6 bases). Sequences were obtained from naive CD4+ T cells from blood. The TCR sequence derives from a man aged 30 to 39 in good health. This CDR3 reads CASSPAGGVYNEQFF. For the CDR3, the DNA is TGTGCCAGCAGTCCCGCCGGAGGGGTCTACAATGAGCAGTTCTTC.